These T cell receptor beta chains were read from a single sample in a study of T cell repertoires in cytomegalovirus infection. The antigens these receptors bind are not known. TCRdb passed the reads through MiXCR, listing each CDR3 protein once. This table holds about 920,000 distinct CDR3 sequences, around 30% found once. The sequencing here drew on cultured CD8+ T cells from PBMCs, taken from culture after CMV antigen stimulation. The receptors here all came from a human donor in good health (CMV status not recorded). Some clones in this sample may be carry-over from other donors' samples. Each CDR3 is given with its conserved first and last residue. A D gene is named only where the DNA matches it firmly. Only some rows state a clone size, as once, few, many or a class for expanded clones.

V	J	size	D	CDR3	DNA
TRBV6-5	TRBJ1-4	few	.	CASSYPGTEKLFF	TGTGCCAGCAGTTATCCAGGGACCGAAAAACTGTTTTTT
TRBV7-8	TRBJ2-7	few	TRBD2	CASSPQTSGGSYEQYF	TGTGCCAGCAGCCCCCAGACTAGCGGGGGGTCCTACGAGCAGTACTTC
TRBV6-1	TRBJ1-2	few	.	CASSEARQGDYGYTF	TGTGCCAGCAGTGAAGCCAGGCAGGGAGACTATGGCTACACCTTC
TRBV7-9	TRBJ1-4	few	.	CASSNTSKKLFF	TGTGCCAGCAGCAACACATCCAAAAAACTGTTTTTT
TRBV7-6	TRBJ1-1	.	.	CASSDRHGNTEAFF	TGTGCCAGCAGCGACCGACACGGGAACACTGAAGCTTTCTTT
TRBV4-1	TRBJ1-3	.	.	CASSQEDTGWGHGNTIYF	TGCGCCAGCAGCCAAGAGGATACAGGCTGGGGTCATGGAAACACCATATATTTT
TRBV6-1	TRBJ2-7	.	.	CASSEFAAREGYEQYF	TGTGCCAGCAGTGAATTCGCAGCCCGGGAAGGCTACGAGCAGTACTTC
TRBV19	TRBJ1-4	once	TRBD1	CASSALRQGPNEKLFF	TGTGCCAGTAGTGCCCTTCGACAGGGGCCTAATGAAAAACTGTTTTTT
TRBV15	TRBJ2-6	few	.	CATSPRGRANVLTF	TGTGCCACCAGCCCCAGAGGTAGGGCCAACGTCCTGACTTTC
TRBV7-2	TRBJ2-1	many	TRBD1	CASSPGDRPYNEQFF	TGTGCCAGCAGCCCTGGGGACAGACCCTACAATGAGCAGTTCTTC
TRBV10-3	TRBJ1-6	.	.	CAISQASQGHYSYNSPLHF	TGTGCCATCAGTCAGGCGTCGCAGGGGCACTACTCCTATAATTCACCCCTCCACTTT
TRBV19	TRBJ2-7	few	.	CASSISGVYELEQYF	TGTGCCAGTAGTATTTCGGGAGTCTACGAGTTAGAGCAGTACTTC
TRBV6-2/TRBV6-3	TRBJ1-5	.	TRBD1	CASTHWPGQGVDQPQHF	TGTGCCAGCACCCACTGGCCCGGACAGGGGGTGGATCAGCCCCAGCATTTT
TRBV13	TRBJ2-6	.	.	CASADVGDRGANVLTF	TGTGCCAGCGCGGACGTGGGGGATAGAGGGGCCAACGTCCTGACTTTC
TRBV4-2	TRBJ2-1	few	TRBD2	CASSQAASGEYNEQFF	TGTGCCAGCAGCCAAGCTGCTAGCGGGGAGTACAATGAGCAGTTCTTC
TRBV7-6	TRBJ2-1	many	.	CASSLDGVYEQFF	TGTGCCAGCAGCTTAGACGGGGTCTATGAGCAGTTCTTC
TRBV7-9	TRBJ2-7	.	.	CASINEGYEQYF	TGTGCCAGCATCAACGAGGGGTACGAGCAGTACTTC
TRBV19	TRBJ2-3	few	.	CASSIGPGVDTQYF	TGTGCCAGTAGTATAGGTCCAGGGGTAGATACGCAGTATTTT
TRBV7-6	TRBJ2-3	.	.	CASSSIADTQYF	TGTGCCAGCAGCTCCATCGCAGATACGCAGTATTTT
TRBV7-6	TRBJ1-5	few	TRBD1	CASSRQGPQPQHF	TGTGCCAGCAGCCGACAGGGCCCGCAGCCCCAGCATTTT